These 28 T cell receptor beta chains originate from one sample sequenced in a study of tumor-infiltrating lymphocytes in primary liver carcinoma. The study co-extracted DNA and RNA from about 20-30 mg of unsorted bulk tissue. Starting material of approximately 500 ng total RNA yielded TCR beta cDNA via a constant-region primer. TCR beta libraries came from three nested multiplex PCR rounds using slightly modified ARM-PCR. Use of TRBV1-TRBV30 forward primers with a C-beta reverse primer characterized the first two PCR rounds, which lasted about 9 cycles each. Via MiXCR, TCRdb re-called the multiplex PCR reads, giving one row per CDR3 protein. Among 50,000 or so distinct CDR3 sequences listed, around 77% were seen once. The sequenced sample consisted of liver tumor tissue from sampling region 5. Subset meaning: tumor region T5, tumor centre. These receptors all come from a man aged 35-49 years with primary liver carcinoma and hepatitis B virus infection.

The chain uses TRBV6-5 and TRBJ2-1; D is possibly TRBD2 (5 bases). Germline V gives CDR1 MNHEY, CDR2 SVGAGI. The CDR3 runs to 13 residues. V shed 6 bases and J shed 6 bases, with 12 bases lying between them. This CDR3 is CASSPGSANEQFF. The CDR3 bases are TGTGCCAGCAGCCCTGGGAGTGCCAATGAGCAGTTCTTC.

Regarding this clonotype: A junction end diverges from the germline sequence, so it may reflect a read error. V and J are TRBV11-1 and TRBJ2-2; perhaps D is TRBD1 or TRBD2 (5 bases each). The germline V gene encodes CDR1 SGHAT and CDR2 FQDESV (reference sequence). The CDR3 runs 15 residues. The CDR3 sequence is CASNYTGPFSRELSF. The CDR3 DNA is TGTGCCAGCAACTATACAGGACCTTTCTCCAGGGAGCTGTCTTTT. The complete variable domain, with remaining parts taken from reference TRBV11-1 and TRBJ2-2, reads EAEVAQSPRYKITEKSQAVAFWCDPISGHATLYWYRQILGQGPELLVQFQDESVVDDSQLPKDRFSAERLKGVDSTLKIQPAELGDSAMYLCASNYTGPFSRELSFGEGSRLTVL.

This clonotype is termed large. The chain uses TRBV29-1 and TRBJ2-1; D possibly corresponds to TRBD1 (5 bases). The CDR3 has 10 amino acids. Trimming pared 5 bases from V and 10 bases from J, leaving 9 bases between. The germline gives CDR1 SQVTM, CDR2 ANQGSEA. The CDR3 protein is CSVLDSEQFF. The CDR3 nucleotides read TGCAGCGTTCTTGACAGCGAGCAGTTCTTC.

Note on this clonotype: The junction departs from germline at one end; a sequencing error may be responsible. This chain links TRBV6-5 with TRBJ1-1, with TRBD1 as a possible D gene (5 bases). This CDR3 has 16 amino acids. CDR1 is MNHEY, CDR2 SVGAGI, per germline. CDR3 in amino acids: CDSSRGTGGMNTEAFF. The CDR3 DNA is TGTGACAGCAGTCGGGGGACGGGGGGGATGAACACTGAAGCTTTCTTT.

Of note for this clonotype: At one end, the junction sequence differs from germline, possibly due to a read error. The J gene is TRBJ2-7, the V gene TRBV6-2 or TRBV6-3; TRBD1 might be the D (6 bases). CDR1 is MNHEY and CDR2 is SVGEGT in the germline V gene. The CDR3 is 13 residues long. The CDR3, as DNA: TGTGCCAGCAGTCTCCAGGGGATAGATCAGCAATACTTC. The encoded protein is CASSLQGIDQQYF.

This clonotype showed up just a few times. The junction departs from germline at one end; a sequencing error may be responsible. The J gene is TRBJ2-1, the V gene TRBV5-1, with D possibly matching TRBD2 (6 bases). The germline gives CDR1 SGHRS, CDR2 YFSETQ. The CDR3 sequence is 16 residues long. CDR3 amino acids: CASSLTDGSRYNEQSF. DNA for the CDR3: TGCGCCAGCAGCTTGACAGACGGGAGTAGATACAATGAGCAGTCCTTC.

In this sample, this clonotype turned up a few times. This chain uses TRBV11-2 with TRBJ2-1; 11 bases match TRBD2. This CDR3 region has 16 residues. CDR1 is SGHAT, CDR2 FQNNGV, per germline. CDR3 residues: CLSSYPGTSGTNEQFF. CDR3 nucleotides: TGTCTCAGCAGCTACCCCGGGACTAGCGGTACCAATGAGCAGTTCTTC.

In the case of this clonotype: Germline is not matched at one junction end, which may reflect a read error. The gene calls are TRBV11-3 and TRBJ1-5; D not resolved. The CDR3 sequence is 15 residues long. Germline-derived CDR1 and CDR2 are SGHNT and YENEEA. The CDR3: CANSLELRVAQSQHF. DNA of the CDR3: TGTGCCAACAGCTTAGAACTGAGGGTGGCTCAGTCCCAGCATTTT.

This clonotype was counted at least ten times. The junction and the germline gene differ at one end; a read error may be behind it. This chain joins TRBV11-2 and TRBJ2-2; D is undetermined. This CDR3 comprises 14 residues. CDR1 SGHAT and CDR2 FQNNGV come from the germline V gene. In nucleotides, the CDR3 is TGTGCCGGCAGCACAGACTCGGACACCGGGGAGCTGTTTTTT. This sequence encodes CAGSTDSDTGELFF.

This clonotype was counted at least ten times. The chain recombines TRBV5-6 with TRBJ1-5; no definite D call. Trimming removed 3 bases at V and 4 bases at J, with 5 bases between. In germline, CDR1 is SGHDT, CDR2 YYEEEE. This CDR3 contains 12 residues. DNA of the CDR3: TGTGCCAGCAGCTATCGGAATCAGCCCCAGCATTTT. Amino acids: CASSYRNQPQHF.

Concerning this clonotype: At one of its ends the junction is not consistent with the germline gene, which may arise from a read error. This chain joins TRBV5-1 and TRBJ2-2; a possible D gene is TRBD2 (5 bases). CDR3 length: 15 amino acids. Germline values: CDR1 SGHRS, CDR2 YFSETQ. CDR3 protein: CASSSPMRNTGELFF. CDR3 DNA sequence: TGCGCCAGCAGCTCACCTATGCGAAACACCGGGGAACTGTTTTTT. Based on the CDR3 plus reference TRBV5-1 and TRBJ2-2, the full variable domain is KAGVTQTPRYLIKTRGQQVTLSCSPISGHRSVSWYQQTPGQGLQFLFEYFSETQRNKGNFPGRFSGRQFSNSRSEMNVSTLELGDSALYLCASSSPMRNTGELFFGEGSRLTVL.

This clonotype was detected ten times or more. This may arise from a read error, as a much more abundant clone is one base away. V gene TRBV7-8 combines with J gene TRBJ1-5; tentative D call: TRBD1 (5 bases). Germline CDR1 SGHVS, CDR2 FQNEAQ. The CDR3 totals 16 residues. CDR3 loop: CTSSSAGPKIHQPQHF. CDR3 nucleotides: TGTACCAGCAGCTCGGCGGGGCCCAAGATCCATCAGCCCCAGCATTTT.

Notes on this clonotype: The junction shows a germline mismatch at one end, possibly a read error. The chain uses TRBV11-1 and TRBJ2-1; TRBD2 might be the D (5 bases). This CDR3 has 16 amino acids. Germline-derived CDR1 and CDR2 are SGHAT and FQDESV (reference sequence). Here the CDR3 reads CVSSPRVADSYNKQFF. DNA for the CDR3: TGTGTCAGCAGCCCCCGGGTGGCGGACTCCTACAATAAGCAGTTCTTT.

The chain combines TRBV6-1 with TRBJ2-2; perhaps TRBD2 as D (5 bases). Looked up from germline, CDR1 is MNHNS and CDR2 is SASEGT. The CDR3 loop spans 16 amino acids. V gave up 7 bases and J gave up 7 bases, with 22 bases separating them. CDR3: CASKYTSGRRSGELFF. CDR3 DNA: TGTGCCAGCAAATATACTAGTGGGAGACGGAGCGGGGAGCTGTTTTTT.

V is TRBV12-3 or TRBV12-4 and J is TRBJ2-1; weak D call: TRBD2 (6 bases). The CDR3 spans 15 residues. Trimming took 4 bases from V and 7 from J, leaving 17 bases between them. The CDR3 DNA reads as TGTGCCAGCAGTTGGGCTAGCGTGAAGGGTAATGAGCAGTTCTTC. Protein sequence: CASSWASVKGNEQFF.

Many counts were recorded for this clonotype. The V and J genes are TRBV7-9 and TRBJ2-1; 8 bases fit TRBD2. Losses at the gene ends were 5 bases for V and 8 bases for J; bases not matched to a gene: 8. The length of the CDR3 is 14 residues. The germline CDR1 and CDR2 sequences are SEHNR and FQNEAQ (reference sequence). The CDR3 nucleotides read TGTGCCAGCAGCGGGACTAGTCTGGGCGATGAGCAGTTCTTC. This gives the protein CASSGTSLGDEQFF.

Note on this clonotype: Given the absence of the conserved phenylalanine or tryptophan at the CDR3 end, a read error is likely. The rearrangement links TRBV28 to TRBJ2-7; either TRBD1 or TRBD2 may fit D (5 bases each). V gave up 3 bases and J gave up 2 bases, with 20 bases separating them. The CDR3 totals 17 residues. The germline gives CDR1 MDHEN, CDR2 SYDVKM. CDR3 nucleotides: TGTGCCAGCAGTTTTGCCCTCAGCGGTGGGACCGCCTACGAGCAGTACTTA. Amino acids: CASSFALSGGTAYEQYL.

CDR3 region: CASNLAEGNQPQHF. CDR3 DNA: TGTGCCAGCAACCTTGCCGAGGGCAATCAGCCCCAGCATTTT. The V call is TRBV28, the J call TRBJ1-5, with D unclear. The CDR3 contains 14 residues. V dropped 7 bases and J dropped 2 bases, with 12 bases sitting between them. The germline gives CDR1 MDHEN, CDR2 SYDVKM.

To note about this clonotype: At one end, the junction sequence differs from germline, possibly due to a read error. V is TRBV11-2 and J is TRBJ2-3, with D maybe TRBD1 (5 bases). The CDR3 covers 14 residues. Germline V gene lookup returns CDR1 SGHAT and CDR2 FQNNGV. CDR3 DNA: TGTGCCAGCAGTTTGAACCAACAAGGGGATACGCAATATTTT. It is translated as CASSLNQQGDTQYF.

A word on this clonotype: At one end, the junction sequence differs from germline, possibly due to a read error. V gene TRBV4-2 combines with J gene TRBJ2-7; 9 positions agree with TRBD2. CDR3 length: 15 amino acids. CDR1 and CDR2 from the germline V gene are LGHNA and YNFKEQ. CDR3 bases: TGTGCTAGCAGCCGAGAGGCTAGCGGGACGGACGAGCAGTACTTC. It codes for CASSREASGTDEQYF.

Comment on this clonotype: Compared with germline, one end of the junction differs, possibly owing to a read error. CDR3 bases: TGTGCCAGCACTTTAGTGGGGACTAGTGGAATCTACGAGCAGTACTTC. This encodes CASTLVGTSGIYEQYF. The gene calls are TRBV12-3 or TRBV12-4 and TRBJ2-7, with 8 bases identical to TRBD2. The CDR3 extends over 16 amino acids.

This clonotype was seen ten or more times. The V and J genes are TRBV25-1 and TRBJ1-3; 8 positions agree with TRBD1. The V segment lost 5 bases and the J segment 4 bases; nucleotides outside the gene matches: 10. Germline lookup yields CDR1 MGHDK and CDR2 SYGVNS. This CDR3 spans 16 amino acids. In DNA, the CDR3 is TGTGCCAGCAGTTTACACGGGACAGGAGGAGGAAACACCATATATTTT. The encoded protein is CASSLHGTGGGNTIYF.

A remark on this clonotype: The conserved final phenylalanine or tryptophan is absent from the CDR3, which likely points to a read error. This chain links TRBV29-1 with TRBJ2-3; D is uncertain. From germline, CDR1 is SQVTM and CDR2 ANQGSEA. The CDR3 sequence is 15 residues long. V lost 5 bases, J lost 2 bases, and 17 bases lay in between. CDR3 region: CSVKGFLGFTDTQYL. The DNA for the CDR3 is TGCAGCGTTAAAGGGTTCCTGGGGTTCACAGATACGCAGTATTTG.

The chain carries TRBV6-2 or TRBV6-3 and TRBJ1-5; 8 bases fit TRBD1. CDR3 length equals 19 residues. Germline CDR1 and CDR2: MNHEY and SVGEGT. V lost 8 bases and J lost 2; bases outside the gene matches: 20. CDR3 nucleotides: TGTGCCAGCGGTACCAAGGGACAGGTTTCGATATTGGGCAATCAGCCCCAGCATTTT. This translates into CASGTKGQVSILGNQPQHF.

On this clonotype itself: The germline gene is not matched at one end of the junction; a read error may be the cause. The rearrangement uses TRBV29-1 and TRBJ2-5; 8 bases are a match to TRBD2. Per the germline V gene, CDR1 is SQVTM and CDR2 is ANQGSEA. This CDR3 has 14 residues. The CDR3: CGVEDRASGETQYF. The CDR3 DNA reads TGCGGCGTGGAAGATAGGGCTAGCGGGGAGACCCAGTACTTC. The full variable domain, in which reference TRBV29-1 and TRBJ2-5 provide the parts outside the CDR3, is SAVISQKPSRDICQRGTSLTIQCQVDSQVTMMFWYRQQPGQSLTLIATANQGSEATYESGFVIDKFPISRPNLTFSTLTVSNMSPEDSSIYLCGVEDRASGETQYFGPGTRLLVL.

The chain employs TRBV5-1 and TRBJ2-6; TRBD1 might be the D (5 bases). The CDR3 sequence is 14 residues long. V lost 6 bases and J lost 5, with 12 bases in between. Germline-derived CDR1 and CDR2 are SGHRS and YFSETQ. CDR3 in DNA: TGCGCCAGCAAGGGGATTGCTCGGGCCAACGTCCTGACTTTC. Its translation: CASKGIARANVLTF.

This clonotype is medium-sized within its sample. The chain employs TRBV13 and TRBJ1-5, with D unresolved. Deletions cut 0 bases from V and 5 bases from J, with 8 bases between. Germline lookup yields CDR1 PRHDT and CDR2 FYEKMQ (reference sequence). The CDR3 totals 14 residues. CDR3 bases: TGTGCCAGCAGCTTAGGAGGGTCTCATCAGCCCCAGCATTTT. Amino acid sequence: CASSLGGSHQPQHF.

Details on this clonotype: The final CDR3 position lacks the conserved phenylalanine or tryptophan, pointing to a likely read error. No DNA is shown, since the ends of the CDR3 on it are uncertain; the CDR3 is the one TCRdb lists. The chain joins TRBV12-3 or TRBV12-4 to TRBJ1-4. From its first to its last residue, the CDR3 has 13 amino acids. CDR3 loop: CASSLLGDEKVFS.